This T cell receptor beta chain emerged from a study of T cell changes during pregnancy in multiple sclerosis. The repertoire was sequenced with immunoSEQ multiplex PCR; TCRdb's copy has only in-frame clones and lacks some. This sample has around 35,000 clones, with 90% to 95% found just once. This clonotype was obtained from a female donor in good health, enrolled as a control in a pregnancy study. The specimen comprised CD4+ T cells from peripheral blood mononuclear cells, sampled in the third trimester of pregnancy.

In nucleotides, the CDR3 is TGCGCCAGCAGCTCGATTGTGGGGAGGGATGGCTACACCTTC. This encodes CASSSIVGRDGYTF. This sequence joins TRBV5-1 and TRBJ1-2; D gene unclear. V was clipped by 3 bases and J by 6 bases, with 15 bases between them. The CDR3 contains 14 residues. The germline V gene has CDR1 SGHRS and CDR2 YFSETQ. The full variable domain, in which reference TRBV5-1 and TRBJ1-2 provide the parts outside the CDR3, is KAGVTQTPRYLIKTRGQQVTLSCSPISGHRSVSWYQQTPGQGLQFLFEYFSETQRNKGNFPGRFSGRQFSNSRSEMNVSTLELGDSALYLCASSSIVGRDGYTFGSGTRLTVV.